Each of the 9 T cell receptor beta chains below was sequenced from the same sample in a study of post-analysis software for immune sequencing data. Study-wide points: Higher frequency in patients than in controls was seen for a handful of TRBV segments, with TRBV5-6, TRBV5-1 and TRBV20-1 among them.

These receptors' targets are unknown. TCR beta cDNA libraries included unique molecular identifiers. One entry per CDR3 protein results from TCRdb running MiXCR on the PCR reads. The table lists about 460,000 distinct CDR3 sequences, 45% of them singletons, with around 10% in the top ten. The sample consisted of blood. These receptors all come from a girl aged 10 to 17 with multiple sclerosis.

The J gene is TRBJ2-3, the V gene TRBV6-1, with D possibly being TRBD2 (6 bases). There are 16 residues in the CDR3. Germline loops: CDR1 MNHNS, CDR2 SASEGT. The V end lost 3 bases, the J end lost 2 bases, and 15 bases lay between the germline ends. This chain's CDR3 is CASSERTSPTTDTQYF. The CDR3 bases are TGTGCCAGCAGTGAGAGAACTAGCCCCACCACAGATACGCAGTATTTT.

The V call is TRBV14, the J call TRBJ2-5; a weak D match, TRBD1 (6 bases). The CDR3 is 11 residues long. V lost 3 bases, J lost 11 bases, and 10 bases lay in between. Germline V gene sequence: CDR1 SGHDN, CDR2 FVKESK. CDR3 in DNA: TGTGCCAGCAGCCACGGGGACAAGCAGTACTTC. Translating it yields CASSHGDKQYF.

The chain uses TRBV7-2 and TRBJ1-2; weak D call: TRBD1 (5 bases). Germline assignment: CDR1 SGHTA and CDR2 FQGNSA. V gave up 5 bases and J gave up 8 bases, with 24 bases separating them. The CDR3 is 16 residues long. For the CDR3, the DNA is TGTGCCAGCAGCGGCGGCAGGGTTATTTCCTTGGGGGGCTACACCTTC. It specifies CASSGGRVISLGGYTF.

The CDR3 DNA reads TGTGCCAGCAGCCCCATTGGGGGGAGCACTGAAGCTTTCTTT. Its protein product is CASSPIGGSTEAFF. This chain connects TRBV7-9 to TRBJ1-1; a possible D gene is TRBD1 (5 bases). CDR1 is SEHNR and CDR2 is FQNEAQ in the germline V gene (reference sequence). The V gene lost 5 bases and the J gene lost 4 bases, with 14 bases spanning the gap. The CDR3 covers 14 residues. Full variable domain (outside the CDR3, taken from reference TRBV7-9 and TRBJ1-1): DTGVSQNPRHKITKRGQNVTFRCDPISEHNRLYWYRQTLGQGPEFLTYFQNEAQLEKSRLLSDRFSAERPKGSFSTLEIQRTEQGDSAMYLCASSPIGGSTEAFFGQGTRLTVV.

J is TRBJ2-1 and V is TRBV28; TRBD2 matches 7 bases. Germline CDR1 MDHEN, CDR2 SYDVKM. The CDR3 extends over 14 amino acids. After removal of 2 bases from V and 7 bases from J, the junction contained 5 bases not matched to a gene. The CDR3 here is CASSLTGGMNEQFF. Here the CDR3 DNA reads TGTGCCAGCAGTTTAACGGGAGGAATGAATGAGCAGTTCTTC.

The J gene is TRBJ1-2, the V gene TRBV6-6; 8 bases align to TRBD1. CDR1 is MNHNY, CDR2 SVGAGI, per germline (reference sequence). The CDR3 has 15 amino acids. V lost 2 bases and J lost 4; bases outside the gene matches: 6. In DNA, the CDR3 is TGTGCCAGCAGTTACGATCAGGGGGCAATCTATGGCTACACCTTC. Translation: CASSYDQGAIYGYTF.

This clonotype was seen a single time. CDR3 sequence: CASSRETSGSSEQFF. The CDR3, as DNA: TGTGCCAGCAGCCGCGAGACTAGCGGGAGTAGTGAGCAGTTCTTC. This chain uses TRBV7-6 with TRBJ2-1; 12 positions agree with TRBD2. This CDR3 contains 15 residues. The junction had 8 bases not matched to a gene; V was cut back by 5 bases and J by 9 bases. CDR1 SGHVS and CDR2 FNYEAQ come from the germline V gene.

This clonotype was counted ten times or more. This chain uses TRBV20-1 with TRBJ2-7, with a tentative D call TRBD2 (5 bases). The CDR3 has 11 amino acids. Germline assignment: CDR1 DFQATT and CDR2 SNEGSKA (reference sequence). V was clipped by 3 bases and J by 7 bases, with 10 bases between them. CDR3 sequence: CSASDRGEQYF. CDR3 sequence (DNA): TGCAGTGCTAGTGACCGGGGAGAGCAGTACTTC.

This chain connects TRBV27 to TRBJ2-2; D might be TRBD1 (6 bases). With 3 bases removed from V and 0 bases from J, the gap between germline ends came to 11 bases. The CDR3 loop spans 16 amino acids. Germline V gives CDR1 MNHEY, CDR2 SMNVEV (reference sequence). CDR3 DNA: TGTGCCAGCAGTTTTACGGACAGTACGAACACCGGGGAGCTGTTTTTT. This sequence encodes CASSFTDSTNTGELFF.